The 17 T cell receptor beta chains reported below all come from one sample, sequenced in a study of spatial heterogeneity in lung cancer. MiXCR, applied by TCRdb to the 5' RACE reads, yields one record per CDR3 protein. The sample has approximately 6,900 distinct CDR3 sequences; approximately 4% are singletons. Described time point: sample taken at primary tumor resection. The sequenced material consisted of unsorted whole RNA from tumor, nontumor lung or frozen PBMC. The sample here was normal lung tissue next to the tumor, taken at surgery. Source of these receptors: a female donor with early-stage non-small cell lung cancer.

This clonotype was picked up many times. This beta chain is an unintended read in a library built for alpha chains; its size means little. This sequence joins TRBV3-1 and TRBJ1-5; tentatively, D is TRBD1 (5 bases). In germline, CDR1 is LGHDT, CDR2 YNNKEL (reference sequence). The CDR3 is 15 amino acids. Between the trimmed V and J ends, which lost 0 bases and 4 bases, there was a span of 10 bases. The CDR3 protein is CASSQEQGRNQPQHF. The CDR3 DNA is TGTGCCAGCAGCCAAGAGCAGGGAAGAAATCAGCCCCAGCATTTT.

This clonotype counts as medium-sized. A library prepared for alpha chains yielded this beta chain as an off-target read; its size is of little meaning. The chain carries TRBV28 and TRBJ2-5, with 12 bases fitting TRBD2. Trimming took 2 bases from V and 6 from J; bases not matched to a gene: 10. Germline V gene data show CDR1 as MDHEN and CDR2 as SYDVKM. This CDR3 contains 17 residues. DNA for the CDR3: TGTGCCAGCAGTTTACAACTAGCGGGGGGTCCCGGTAAGACCCAGTACTTC. Protein: CASSLQLAGGPGKTQYF.

This clonotype qualifies as medium-sized. Because the library targeted alpha chains, this beta chain is an off-target read whose size means little. This chain connects TRBV18 to TRBJ2-7; D is unclear. From germline, CDR1 is KGHSH and CDR2 LQKENI. V lost 3 bases and J 0 bases, leaving 15 bases between the germline ends. This CDR3 contains 16 residues. The chain's CDR3 is CASSPIPQPSSYEQYF. The CDR3 DNA sequence: TGTGCCAGCTCACCTATCCCACAGCCCAGCTCCTACGAGCAGTACTTC. The full variable domain, completed using reference TRBV18 and TRBJ2-7, is NAGVMQNPRHLVRRRGQEARLRCSPMKGHSHVYWYRQLPEEGLKFMVYLQKENIIDESGMPKERFSAEFPKEGPSILRIQQVVRGDSAAYFCASSPIPQPSSYEQYFGPGTRLTVT.

There are many counts of this clonotype. The library was designed around alpha chains, so this beta chain is a stray read whose abundance carries little weight. This sequence joins TRBV12-3 or TRBV12-4 and TRBJ1-4; D is possibly TRBD1 (5 bases). The CDR3 loop spans 14 amino acids. The V gene lost 6 bases and the J gene lost 10 bases, with 18 bases spanning the gap. This chain's CDR3 is CASSGTDYGGKLFF. Here the CDR3 DNA reads TGTGCCAGCAGCGGGACGGACTACGGGGGAAAACTGTTTTTT.

This clonotype has ten or more counts. This beta chain came through as a stray read in a library set up for alpha chains, and its size says little. The chain couples TRBV28 to TRBJ1-1; D gene ambiguous. V was clipped by 4 bases and J by 7 bases, with 10 bases between them. CDR3 length: 12 residues. CDR1 MDHEN and CDR2 SYDVKM come from the germline V gene. For the CDR3, the DNA is TGTGCCAGCAGTTCCCAACTTTTTGAAGCTTTCTTT. This codes for CASSSQLFEAFF. The entire variable domain, with the rest obtained from reference TRBV28 and TRBJ1-1, is as follows: DVKVTQSSRYLVKRTGEKVFLECVQDMDHENMFWYRQDPGLGLRLIYFSYDVKMKEKGDIPEGYSVSREKKERFSLILESASTNQTSMYLCASSSQLFEAFFGQGTRLTVV.

This clonotype rates as medium-sized. Being off target in a library aimed at alpha chains, this beta chain has a size of little meaning. The rearrangement uses TRBV11-1 and TRBJ2-3; the D is unclear. V lost 1 base and J 6 bases, leaving 11 bases between the germline ends. The CDR3 is 14 amino acids. Germline V lookup: CDR1 SGHAT, CDR2 FQDESV (reference sequence). The CDR3 reads CASSLEQSPDTQYF. The CDR3 DNA follows: TGTGCCAGCAGCTTAGAACAGTCACCCGATACGCAGTATTTT.

Regarding this clonotype: Being off target in a library aimed at alpha chains, this beta chain has a size of little meaning. The gene calls are TRBV13 and TRBJ1-1; D is unresolved. This CDR3 comprises 13 residues. V was shortened by 8 bases and J by 1 base, with 11 bases between the two germline ends. Looked up from germline, CDR1 is PRHDT and CDR2 is FYEKMQ (reference sequence). The CDR3 nucleotides read TGTGCCAGCGGCGGGGATACGAACACTGAAGCTTTCTTT. Amino acids: CASGGDTNTEAFF. Combining the CDR3 with reference TRBV13 and TRBJ1-1 gives the whole variable domain AAGVIQSPRHLIKEKRETATLKCYPIPRHDTVYWYQQGPGQDPQFLISFYEKMQSDKGSIPDRFSAQQFSDYHSELNMSSLELGDSALYFCASGGDTNTEAFFGQGTRLTVV.

This clonotype was counted only a few times. This beta chain is an unintended read in a library built for alpha chains; its size means little. V is TRBV14 and J is TRBJ2-1; D may be TRBD2 (6 bases). Germline CDR1 reads SGHDN; CDR2 reads FVKESK. V was shortened by 1 base and J by 6 bases, with 10 bases between the two germline ends. This CDR3 contains 14 residues. The CDR3 region is CASSQGGLANEQFF. In nucleotides, the CDR3 is TGTGCCAGCAGCCAAGGGGGACTTGCCAATGAGCAGTTCTTC.

This clonotype was counted ten times or more. This beta chain appears as a stray read in a library generated for alpha chains; its size is not informative. The chain combines TRBV20-1 with TRBJ2-1; D unclear. The V end was cut by 0 bases, the J end by 8 bases, with 11 bases between. Germline CDR1 reads DFQATT; CDR2 reads SNEGSKA (reference sequence). CDR3 size: 13 residues. The CDR3 reads CSARDLSTDEQFF. CDR3 nucleotide sequence: TGCAGTGCTAGAGATTTAAGCACTGATGAGCAGTTCTTC.

By share, this clonotype counts as medium-sized. The library was built for alpha chains, so this beta chain is an off-target read and its size means little. This chain connects TRBV4-3 to TRBJ2-7; 7 bases are a match to TRBD2. Losses at the gene ends were 0 bases for V and 7 bases for J; bases not matched to a gene: 12. Germline V gives CDR1 LGHNA, CDR2 YSLEER. The length of the CDR3 is 16 residues. The CDR3 coding sequence is TGCGCCAGCAGCCAAGAGGGGAGCGGGGCCCTCTATGAGCAGTACTTC. Translation gives CASSQEGSGALYEQYF.

This clonotype was seen repeatedly, ten times or more. This beta chain slipped into a library made for alpha chains as a stray read, so its size is not meaningful. The V call is TRBV7-2, the J call TRBJ2-5; 9 nucleotides agree with TRBD2. Trimming at V came to 3 bases and at J to 1 base, leaving 9 bases not matched to a gene. This CDR3 is 17 amino acids long. Looked up from germline, CDR1 is SGHTA and CDR2 is FQGNSA. CDR3 in amino acids: CASSFTPSGTLQETQYF. In DNA form, the CDR3 reads TGTGCCAGCAGCTTTACCCCTAGCGGGACCCTCCAAGAGACCCAGTACTTC.

By its share, this clonotype is medium-sized. For a library built for alpha chains, this beta chain is a stray read; little rests on its size. V usage is TRBV7-9 and J usage is TRBJ1-1; the D is unclear. Germline V CDR1 and CDR2: SEHNR, FQNEAQ (reference sequence). The CDR3 is 15 amino acids. The ends were cut back, 2 bases at V and 1 base at J, with 11 bases in the middle. The chain's CDR3 is CASSLFFGQNTEAFF. The CDR3 region has the DNA TGTGCCAGCAGCTTATTTTTCGGGCAGAACACTGAAGCTTTCTTT.

This clonotype was found a few times. Because the library targeted alpha chains, this beta chain is an off-target read whose size means little. The chain joins TRBV7-9 to TRBJ2-7, with unresolved D. This CDR3 is built from 14 residues. Germline CDR1 is SEHNR and CDR2 is FQNEAQ (reference sequence). Trimming shortened V by 6 bases and J by 2 bases, and 14 bases separated the two germline ends. DNA for the CDR3: TGTGCCAGCAGTATCCCGGCTCCACCCTACGAGCAGTACTTC. Translated: CASSIPAPPYEQYF.

This clonotype was counted many times. A library made for alpha chains picked up this beta chain off target, so its size means little. The V and J genes are TRBV12-3 or TRBV12-4 and TRBJ2-3; TRBD2 aligns across 9 bases. The CDR3 is 14 amino acids. The ends lost 5 bases at V and 4 bases at J; junction bases unmatched: 4. The CDR3 loop reads CASSRTSVADTQYF. CDR3 DNA sequence: TGTGCCAGCAGTCGGACTAGCGTTGCAGATACGCAGTATTTT.

This clonotype is classed as medium-sized (0.01 to 0.1%). Being off target in a library aimed at alpha chains, this beta chain has a size of little meaning. The chain couples TRBV5-4 to TRBJ1-4, with 10 bases that match TRBD1. This CDR3 comprises 14 residues. Trimming cost V 4 bases and J 10 bases; bases outside gene matches: 7. Germline V gene lookup returns CDR1 SGHNT and CDR2 YYREEE (reference sequence). CDR3 protein: CASSQDRGDGKLFF. The CDR3 DNA sequence: TGTGCCAGCAGCCAGGACAGGGGGGACGGAAAACTGTTTTTT.

This clonotype was picked up many times. Found in a library prepared for alpha chains, this beta chain is an off-target read, and its abundance has little meaning. The chain carries TRBV20-1 and TRBJ1-1; 7 bases agree with TRBD1. The CDR3 is made up of 13 amino acids. J was trimmed by 6 bases and V by 0 bases; bases with no gene match: 4. The germline V gene encodes CDR1 DFQATT and CDR2 SNEGSKA (reference sequence). The CDR3 DNA reads as TGCAGTGCTAGAGACACCCAGGGGGCTGAAGCTTTCTTT. Translated, it gives CSARDTQGAEAFF.

This clonotype rates as medium-sized (0.01 to 0.1%). This beta chain turned up in a library designed for alpha chains; as an off-target read, its abundance says little. The chain is built from TRBV7-9 and TRBJ1-2; D is possibly TRBD1 (5 bases). CDR3 length equals 14 residues. V lost 11 bases and J 6 bases, leaving 22 bases between the germline ends. Germline values: CDR1 SEHNR, CDR2 FQNEAQ (reference sequence). This CDR3 reads CAGERGPLGHGYTF. In nucleotides, the CDR3 is TGTGCCGGAGAACGGGGACCCCTAGGGCATGGCTACACCTTC.